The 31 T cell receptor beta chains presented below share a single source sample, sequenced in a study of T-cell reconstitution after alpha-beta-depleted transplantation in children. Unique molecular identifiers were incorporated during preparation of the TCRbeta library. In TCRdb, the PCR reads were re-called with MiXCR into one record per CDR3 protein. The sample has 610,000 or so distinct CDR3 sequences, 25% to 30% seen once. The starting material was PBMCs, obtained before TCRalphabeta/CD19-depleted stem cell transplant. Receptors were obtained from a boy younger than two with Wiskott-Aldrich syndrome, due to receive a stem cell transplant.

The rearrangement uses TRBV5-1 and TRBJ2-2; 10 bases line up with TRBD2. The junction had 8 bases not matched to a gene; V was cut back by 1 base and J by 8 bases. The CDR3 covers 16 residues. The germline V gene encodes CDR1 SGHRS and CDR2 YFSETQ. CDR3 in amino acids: CASSLMSSGSLGELFF. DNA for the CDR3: TGCGCCAGCAGCTTGATGTCTAGCGGGAGTTTGGGGGAGCTGTTTTTT.

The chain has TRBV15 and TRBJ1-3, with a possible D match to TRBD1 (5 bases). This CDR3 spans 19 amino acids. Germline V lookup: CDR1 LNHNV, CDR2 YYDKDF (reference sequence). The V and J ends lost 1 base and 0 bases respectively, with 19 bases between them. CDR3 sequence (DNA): TGTGCCACCAGCAGAGCCTCTTCGCGGGGGTGGAACTCTGGAAACACCATATATTTT. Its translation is CATSRASSRGWNSGNTIYF.

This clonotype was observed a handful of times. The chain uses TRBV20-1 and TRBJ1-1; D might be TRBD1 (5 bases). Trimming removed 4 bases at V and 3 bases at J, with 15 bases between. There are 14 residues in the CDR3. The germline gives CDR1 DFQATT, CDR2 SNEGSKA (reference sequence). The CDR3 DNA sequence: TGCAGTGCTACCTTCGGGGGAGGGTACACTGAAGCTTTCTTT. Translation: CSATFGGGYTEAFF.

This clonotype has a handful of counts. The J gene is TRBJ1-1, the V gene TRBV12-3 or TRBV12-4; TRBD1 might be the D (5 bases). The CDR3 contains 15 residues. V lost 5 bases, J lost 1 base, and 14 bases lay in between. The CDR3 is CASSLRGGENTEAFF. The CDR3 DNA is TGTGCCAGCAGTCTCCGGGGAGGGGAGAACACTGAAGCTTTCTTT.

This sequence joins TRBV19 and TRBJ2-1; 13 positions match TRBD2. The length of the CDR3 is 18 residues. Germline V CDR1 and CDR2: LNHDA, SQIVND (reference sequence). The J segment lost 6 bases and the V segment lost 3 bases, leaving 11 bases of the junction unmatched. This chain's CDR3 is CASSMGGTSGKRRNEQFF. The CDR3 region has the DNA TGTGCCAGTAGTATGGGAGGGACTAGCGGGAAACGTCGCAATGAGCAGTTCTTC.

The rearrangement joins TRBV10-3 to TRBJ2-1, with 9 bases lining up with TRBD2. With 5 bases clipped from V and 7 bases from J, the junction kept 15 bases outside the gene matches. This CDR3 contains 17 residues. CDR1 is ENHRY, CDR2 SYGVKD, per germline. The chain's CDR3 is CAISNPLAGSVGNEQFF. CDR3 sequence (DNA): TGTGCCATCAGTAATCCCCTAGCGGGAAGCGTCGGTAATGAGCAGTTCTTC.

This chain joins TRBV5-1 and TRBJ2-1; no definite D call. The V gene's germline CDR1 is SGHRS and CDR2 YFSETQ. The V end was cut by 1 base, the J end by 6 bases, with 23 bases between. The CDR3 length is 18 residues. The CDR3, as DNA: TGCGCCAGCAGCTTGAAGTGGCCCAAAGCGTCGTCACGCAATGAGCAGTTCTTC. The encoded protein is CASSLKWPKASSRNEQFF.

CDR3 amino acids: CASGPHGTANTEAFF. The DNA for the CDR3 is TGTGCTAGTGGTCCCCACGGAACAGCGAACACTGAAGCTTTCTTT. The V and J genes are TRBV12-5 and TRBJ1-1; D remains ambiguous. Germline V gene data show CDR1 as LGHNT and CDR2 as FRNRAP. The CDR3 has 15 residues. The V end was cut by 5 bases, the J end by 1 base, with 14 bases between.

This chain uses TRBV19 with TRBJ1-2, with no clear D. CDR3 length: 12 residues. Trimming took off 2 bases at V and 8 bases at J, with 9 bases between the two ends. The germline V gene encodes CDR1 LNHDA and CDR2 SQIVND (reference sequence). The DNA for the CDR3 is TGTGCCAGTAGTATAATCGGATCCGGCTACACCTTC. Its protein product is CASSIIGSGYTF.

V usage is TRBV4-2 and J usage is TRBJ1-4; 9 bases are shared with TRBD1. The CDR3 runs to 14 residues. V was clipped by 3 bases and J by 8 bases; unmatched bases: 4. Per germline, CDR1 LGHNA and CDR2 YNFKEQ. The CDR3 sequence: CASSQDRGREKLFF. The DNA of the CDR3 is TGTGCCAGCAGCCAGGACAGGGGAAGAGAAAAACTGTTTTTT.

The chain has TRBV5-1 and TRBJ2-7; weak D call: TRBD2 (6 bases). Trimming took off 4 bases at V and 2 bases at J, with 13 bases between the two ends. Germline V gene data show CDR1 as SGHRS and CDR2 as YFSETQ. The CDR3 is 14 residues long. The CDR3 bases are TGCGCCAGCAGCCCGGAGCTAGCGACCTACGAGCAGTACTTC. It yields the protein CASSPELATYEQYF.

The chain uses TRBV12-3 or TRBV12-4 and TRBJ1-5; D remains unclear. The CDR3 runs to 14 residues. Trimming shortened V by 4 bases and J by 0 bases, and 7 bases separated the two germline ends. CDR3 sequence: CASSWDYSNQPQHF. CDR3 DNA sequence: TGTGCCAGCAGTTGGGATTATAGCAATCAGCCCCAGCATTTT.

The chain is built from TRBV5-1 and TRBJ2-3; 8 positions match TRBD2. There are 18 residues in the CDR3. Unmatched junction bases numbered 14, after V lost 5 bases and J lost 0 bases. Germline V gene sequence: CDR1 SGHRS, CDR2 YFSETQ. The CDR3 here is CASSSFISGTRSTDTQYF. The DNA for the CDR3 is TGCGCCAGCAGTTCGTTTATATCCGGGACTAGGAGCACAGATACGCAGTATTTT.

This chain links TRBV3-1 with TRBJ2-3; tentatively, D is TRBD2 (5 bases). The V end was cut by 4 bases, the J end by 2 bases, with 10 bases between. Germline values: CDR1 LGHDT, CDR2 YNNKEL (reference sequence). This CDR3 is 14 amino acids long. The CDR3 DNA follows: TGTGCCAGCAGCCCTAGAGGGTACACAGATACGCAGTATTTT. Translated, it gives CASSPRGYTDTQYF.

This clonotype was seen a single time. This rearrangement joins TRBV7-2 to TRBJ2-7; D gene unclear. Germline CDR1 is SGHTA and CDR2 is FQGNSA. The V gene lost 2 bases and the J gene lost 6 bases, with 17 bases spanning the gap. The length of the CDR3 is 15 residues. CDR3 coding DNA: TGTGCCAGCAGCTTACGGGCTACCTCGTTGTTCGAGCAGTACTTC. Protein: CASSLRATSLFEQYF. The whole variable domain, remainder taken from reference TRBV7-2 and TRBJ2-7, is GAGVSQSPSNKVTEKGKDVELRCDPISGHTALYWYRQSLGQGLEFLIYFQGNSAPDKSGLPSDRFSAERTGGSVSTLTIQRTQQEDSAVYLCASSLRATSLFEQYFGPGTRLTVT.

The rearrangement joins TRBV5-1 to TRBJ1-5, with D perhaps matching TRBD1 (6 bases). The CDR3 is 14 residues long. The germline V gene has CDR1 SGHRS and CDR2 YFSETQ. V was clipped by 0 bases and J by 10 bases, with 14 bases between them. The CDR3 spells CASSLGSADSPQHF. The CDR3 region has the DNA TGCGCCAGCAGCTTGGGGTCGGCGGACAGCCCCCAGCATTTT.

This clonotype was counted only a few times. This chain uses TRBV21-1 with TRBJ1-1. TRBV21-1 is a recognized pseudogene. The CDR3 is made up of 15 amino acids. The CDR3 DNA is TGTGCCAGCAGCAAAGAAAAGGGTTATAACACTGAAGCTTTCTTT. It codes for CASSKEKGYNTEAFF.

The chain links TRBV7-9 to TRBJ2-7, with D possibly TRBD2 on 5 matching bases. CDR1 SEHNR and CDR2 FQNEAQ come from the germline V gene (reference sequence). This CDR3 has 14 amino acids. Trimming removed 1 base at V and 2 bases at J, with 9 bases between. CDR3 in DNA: TGTGCCAGCAGCTTAGGGAGTAGCGCCTACGAGCAGTACTTC. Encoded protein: CASSLGSSAYEQYF. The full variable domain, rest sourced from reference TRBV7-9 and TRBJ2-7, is DTGVSQNPRHKITKRGQNVTFRCDPISEHNRLYWYRQTLGQGPEFLTYFQNEAQLEKSRLLSDRFSAERPKGSFSTLEIQRTEQGDSAMYLCASSLGSSAYEQYFGPGTRLTVT.

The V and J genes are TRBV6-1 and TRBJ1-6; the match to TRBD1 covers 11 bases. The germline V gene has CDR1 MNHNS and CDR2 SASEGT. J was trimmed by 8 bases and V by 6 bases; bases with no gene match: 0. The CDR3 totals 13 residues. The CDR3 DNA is TGTGCCAGCAGGGACAGGGGGCATTCACCCCTCCACTTT. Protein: CASRDRGHSPLHF.

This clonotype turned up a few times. The CDR3 region is CASSVAGVEEQYF. The DNA for the CDR3 is TGTGCCAGCAGTGTTGCGGGAGTGGAGGAGCAGTACTTC. This chain joins TRBV6-6 and TRBJ2-7, with 7 bases lining up with TRBD2. V shed 5 bases and J 7 bases; nucleotides not matched to a gene: 8. This CDR3 contains 13 residues. Germline CDR1 MNHNY, CDR2 SVGAGI (reference sequence).

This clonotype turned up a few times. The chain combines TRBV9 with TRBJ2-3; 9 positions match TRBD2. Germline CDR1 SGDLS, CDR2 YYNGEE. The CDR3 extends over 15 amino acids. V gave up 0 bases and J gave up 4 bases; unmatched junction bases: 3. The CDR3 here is CASSVVAGASDTQYF. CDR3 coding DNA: TGTGCCAGCAGCGTAGTAGCGGGAGCGTCAGATACGCAGTATTTT. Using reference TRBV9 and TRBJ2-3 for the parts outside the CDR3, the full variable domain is DSGVTQTPKHLITATGQRVTLRCSPRSGDLSVYWYQQSLDQGLQFLIQYYNGEERAKGNILERFSAQQFPDLHSELNLSSLELGDSALYFCASSVVAGASDTQYFGPGTRLTVL.

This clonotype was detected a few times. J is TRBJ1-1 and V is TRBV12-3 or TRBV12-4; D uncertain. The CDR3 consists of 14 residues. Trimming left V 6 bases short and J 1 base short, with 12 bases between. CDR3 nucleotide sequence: TGTGCCAGCAGACCAGGACCGAAGAACACTGAAGCTTTCTTT. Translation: CASRPGPKNTEAFF.

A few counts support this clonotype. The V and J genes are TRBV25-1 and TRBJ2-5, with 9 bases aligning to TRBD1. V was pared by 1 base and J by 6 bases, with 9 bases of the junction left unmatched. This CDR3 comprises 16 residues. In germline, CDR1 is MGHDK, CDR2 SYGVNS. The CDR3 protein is CASSESGTGKAKTQYF. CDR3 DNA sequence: TGTGCCAGCAGTGAATCTGGGACAGGGAAGGCGAAGACCCAGTACTTC.

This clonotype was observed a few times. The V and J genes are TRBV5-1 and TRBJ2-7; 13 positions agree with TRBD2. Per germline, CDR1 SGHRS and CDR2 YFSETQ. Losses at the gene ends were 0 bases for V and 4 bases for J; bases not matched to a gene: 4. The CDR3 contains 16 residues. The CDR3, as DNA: TGCGCCAGCAGCTTGGTCTCGACTAGCGGGAGGTACGAGCAGTACTTC. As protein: CASSLVSTSGRYEQYF. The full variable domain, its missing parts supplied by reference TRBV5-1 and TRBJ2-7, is KAGVTQTPRYLIKTRGQQVTLSCSPISGHRSVSWYQQTPGQGLQFLFEYFSETQRNKGNFPGRFSGRQFSNSRSEMNVSTLELGDSALYLCASSLVSTSGRYEQYFGPGTRLTVT.

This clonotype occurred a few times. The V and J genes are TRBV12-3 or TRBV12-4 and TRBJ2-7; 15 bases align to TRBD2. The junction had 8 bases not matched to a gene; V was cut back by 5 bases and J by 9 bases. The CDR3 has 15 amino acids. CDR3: CASSLGTSGRNRQYF. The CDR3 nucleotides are TGTGCCAGCAGTCTAGGGACTAGCGGGAGGAATCGGCAGTACTTC.

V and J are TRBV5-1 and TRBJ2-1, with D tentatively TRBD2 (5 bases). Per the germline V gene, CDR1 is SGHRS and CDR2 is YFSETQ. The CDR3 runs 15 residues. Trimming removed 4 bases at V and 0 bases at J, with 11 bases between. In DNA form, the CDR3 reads TGCGCCAGCAGCCAAAGGACTTACTCCTACAATGAGCAGTTCTTC. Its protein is CASSQRTYSYNEQFF. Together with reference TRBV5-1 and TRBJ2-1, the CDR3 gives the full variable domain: KAGVTQTPRYLIKTRGQQVTLSCSPISGHRSVSWYQQTPGQGLQFLFEYFSETQRNKGNFPGRFSGRQFSNSRSEMNVSTLELGDSALYLCASSQRTYSYNEQFFGPGTRLTVL.

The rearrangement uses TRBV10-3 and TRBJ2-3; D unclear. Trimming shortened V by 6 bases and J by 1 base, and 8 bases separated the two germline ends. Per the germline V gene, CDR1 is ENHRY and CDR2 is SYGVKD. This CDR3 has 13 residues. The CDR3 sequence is CAIRHSGTDTQYF. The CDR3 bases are TGTGCCATCAGACACAGCGGCACAGATACGCAGTATTTT.

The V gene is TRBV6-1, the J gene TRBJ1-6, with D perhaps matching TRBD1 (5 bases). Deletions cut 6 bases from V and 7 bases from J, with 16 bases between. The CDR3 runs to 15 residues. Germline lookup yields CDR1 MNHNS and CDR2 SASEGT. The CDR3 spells CASRPGAGLNSPLHF. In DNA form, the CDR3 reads TGTGCCAGCAGGCCCGGGGCAGGGCTGAATTCACCCCTCCACTTT.

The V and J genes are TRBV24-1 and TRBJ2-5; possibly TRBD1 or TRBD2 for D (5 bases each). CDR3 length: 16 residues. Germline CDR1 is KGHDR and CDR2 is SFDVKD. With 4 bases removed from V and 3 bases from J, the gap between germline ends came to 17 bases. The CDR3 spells CATSEAPGPLEETQYF. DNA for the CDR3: TGTGCCACCAGTGAGGCGCCGGGACCCTTGGAAGAGACCCAGTACTTC.

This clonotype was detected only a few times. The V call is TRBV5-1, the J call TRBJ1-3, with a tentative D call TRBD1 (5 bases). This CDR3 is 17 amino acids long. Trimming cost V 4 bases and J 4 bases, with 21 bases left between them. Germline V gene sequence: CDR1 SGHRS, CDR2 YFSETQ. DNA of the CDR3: TGCGCCAGCAGCCTGGGAGACAGCGGGTTCGGAGGAAACACCATATATTTT. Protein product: CASSLGDSGFGGNTIYF.

The DNA of the CDR3 is TGTGCCAGCAGCCCGCGGGTAATCTCCTACAATGAGCAGTTCTTC. It codes for CASSPRVISYNEQFF. The chain has TRBV7-9 and TRBJ2-1; tentatively, D is TRBD2 (5 bases). The CDR3 consists of 15 residues. V was shortened by 5 bases and J by 0 bases, with 11 bases between the two germline ends. Germline CDR1 reads SEHNR; CDR2 reads FQNEAQ (reference sequence).